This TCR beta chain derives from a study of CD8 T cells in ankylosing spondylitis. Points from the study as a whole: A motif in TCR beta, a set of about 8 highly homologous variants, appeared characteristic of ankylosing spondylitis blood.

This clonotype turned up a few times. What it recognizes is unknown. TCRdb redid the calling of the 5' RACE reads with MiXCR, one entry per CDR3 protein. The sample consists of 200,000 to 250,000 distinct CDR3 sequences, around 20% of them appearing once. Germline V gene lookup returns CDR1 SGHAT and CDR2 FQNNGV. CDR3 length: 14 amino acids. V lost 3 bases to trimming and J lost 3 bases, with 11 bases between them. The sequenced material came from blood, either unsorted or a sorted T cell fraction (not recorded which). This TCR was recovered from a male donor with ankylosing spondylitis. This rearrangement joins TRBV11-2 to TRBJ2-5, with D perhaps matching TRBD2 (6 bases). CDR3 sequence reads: CASSFLGGKETQYF. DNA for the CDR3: TGTGCCAGCAGCTTTCTTGGCGGGAAAGAGACCCAGTACTTC.